The T cell receptor (beta chain) under discussion was sequenced for a study of cytomegalovirus exposure and HLA in healthy donors. Overall study findings and caveats: The sole available immune exposure information was CMV serostatus.

This CDR3 is built from 16 residues. Trimming removed 4 bases at V and 2 bases at J, with 17 bases between. The germline gives CDR1 SGHDN, CDR2 FVKESK. PCR primers comprised 60 Vbeta and 13 Jbeta primers. Libraries were prepared by immunoSEQ multiplex PCR; TCRdb keeps only in-frame clonotypes and omits some of them. The sample records 150,000 to 200,000 clones, more than 70% being singletons. In the case of this clone: The antigen is undetermined.

The chain couples TRBV14 to TRBJ2-5, with D maybe TRBD2 (5 bases). The TCR was taken from a male donor in good health and CMV-seronegative. Sequenced input: PBMCs. The CDR3, as DNA: TGTGCCAGCAGCCGCCCCCGGGAACTAGGTCAAGAGACCCAGTACTTC. The encoded protein is CASSRPRELGQETQYF.